This T cell receptor (beta chain) was sequenced in a study of OX40 agonist ivuxolimab in advanced cancers. Study in general: Ivuxolimab was administered intravenously to patients at 0.01 to 10 mg/kg every 2 weeks.

Generated by immunoSEQ multiplex PCR, the TCRdb table keeps only in-frame clones and is missing some. The profile covers 79,000 or so clones, with roughly 89% appearing a single time and 1.6% taken by the ten largest. The CDR3 has 14 amino acids. The V gene's germline CDR1 is SQVTM and CDR2 ANQGSEA. The V gene lost 4 bases and the J gene lost 1 base, with 14 bases spanning the gap. This clone was counted only a few times. The sequence was collected from an adult with an advanced solid tumor such as melanoma, head and neck, liver or kidney cancer. This chain joins TRBV29-1 and TRBJ2-7; D perhaps matches TRBD1 (6 bases). The specimen was CD4+ or CD8+ T cells sorted from blood, collected in a trial of the OX40 agonist ivuxolimab. CDR3 in amino acids: CSVAGAPASYEQYF. The CDR3 DNA reads TGCAGCGTTGCAGGGGCGCCCGCATCCTACGAGCAGTACTTC.